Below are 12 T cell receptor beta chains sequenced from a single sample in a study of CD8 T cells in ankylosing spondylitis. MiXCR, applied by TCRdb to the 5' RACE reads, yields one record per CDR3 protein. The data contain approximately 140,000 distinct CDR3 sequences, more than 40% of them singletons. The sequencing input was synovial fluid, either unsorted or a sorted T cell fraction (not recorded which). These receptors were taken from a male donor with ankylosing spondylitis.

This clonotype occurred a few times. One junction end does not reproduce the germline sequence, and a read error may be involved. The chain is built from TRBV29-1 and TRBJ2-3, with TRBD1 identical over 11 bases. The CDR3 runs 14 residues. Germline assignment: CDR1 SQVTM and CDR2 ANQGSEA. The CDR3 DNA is TGCAGCGCTGAAGGGGGACAGGGGGAATATACGCAGTATTTT. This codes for CSAEGGQGEYTQYF.

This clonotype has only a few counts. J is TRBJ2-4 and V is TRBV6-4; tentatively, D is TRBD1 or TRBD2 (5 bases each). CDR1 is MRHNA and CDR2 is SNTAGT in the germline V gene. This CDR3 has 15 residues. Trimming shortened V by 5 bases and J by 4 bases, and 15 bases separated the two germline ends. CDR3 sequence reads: CASSPPGRRKNIQYF. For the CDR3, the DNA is TGTGCCAGCAGTCCTCCGGGACGGCGAAAAAACATTCAGTACTTC.

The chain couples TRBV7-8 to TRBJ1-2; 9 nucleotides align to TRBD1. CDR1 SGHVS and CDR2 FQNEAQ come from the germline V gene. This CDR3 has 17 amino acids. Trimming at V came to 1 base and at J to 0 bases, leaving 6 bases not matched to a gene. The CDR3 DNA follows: TGTGCCAGCAGCTTAGGACCGGGACAGGGCTCTAACTATGGCTACACCTTC. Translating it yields CASSLGPGQGSNYGYTF.

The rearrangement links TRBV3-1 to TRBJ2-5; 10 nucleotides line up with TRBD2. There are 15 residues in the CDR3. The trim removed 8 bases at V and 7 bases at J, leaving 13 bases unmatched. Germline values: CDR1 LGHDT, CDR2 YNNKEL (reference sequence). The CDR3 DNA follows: TGTGCCAGCGGTCAGCGGGAGGGCCTAGTAGGGACCCAGTACTTC. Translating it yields CASGQREGLVGTQYF.

The CDR3, as DNA: TGTGCCAGCAGCCGTGGGACTAGCCGAAACTACGAGCAGTACTTC. This encodes CASSRGTSRNYEQYF. The chain has TRBV11-2 and TRBJ2-7; the match to TRBD2 covers 9 bases. The CDR3 totals 15 residues. Germline V gene data show CDR1 as SGHAT and CDR2 as FQNNGV. J was trimmed by 3 bases and V by 5 bases; bases with no gene match: 8.

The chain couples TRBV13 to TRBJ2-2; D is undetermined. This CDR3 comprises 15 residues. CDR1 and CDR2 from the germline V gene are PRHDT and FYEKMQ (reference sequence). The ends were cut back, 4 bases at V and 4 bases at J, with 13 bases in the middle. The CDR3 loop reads CASSSSSRGTGELFF. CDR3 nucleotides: TGTGCCAGCAGCTCATCGAGCCGAGGCACCGGGGAGCTGTTTTTT.

The CDR3 here is CSVHRGWVSYEQYF. The CDR3 DNA is TGCAGCGTCCACAGGGGTTGGGTCTCCTACGAGCAGTACTTC. V is TRBV29-1 and J is TRBJ2-7; 7 nucleotides line up with TRBD1. Germline assignment: CDR1 SQVTM and CDR2 ANQGSEA. V was clipped by 6 bases and J by 0 bases; unmatched bases: 8. This CDR3 is 14 amino acids long.

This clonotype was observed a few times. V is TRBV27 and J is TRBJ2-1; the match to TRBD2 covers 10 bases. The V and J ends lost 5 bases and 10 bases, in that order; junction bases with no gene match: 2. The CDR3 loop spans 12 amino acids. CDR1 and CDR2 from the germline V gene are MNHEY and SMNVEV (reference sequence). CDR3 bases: TGTGCCAGCAGTCGGGGACTAGCGGAGCAGTTCTTC. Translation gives CASSRGLAEQFF.

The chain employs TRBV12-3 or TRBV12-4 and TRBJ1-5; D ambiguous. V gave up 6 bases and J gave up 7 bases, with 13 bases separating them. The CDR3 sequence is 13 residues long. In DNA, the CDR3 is TGTGCCAGCAGCCCATTCGAAGTCCAGCCCCAGCATTTT. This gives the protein CASSPFEVQPQHF.

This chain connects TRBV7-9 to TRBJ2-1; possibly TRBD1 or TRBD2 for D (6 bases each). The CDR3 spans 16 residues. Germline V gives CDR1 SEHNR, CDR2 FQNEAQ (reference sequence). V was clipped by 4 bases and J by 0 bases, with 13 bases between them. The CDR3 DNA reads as TGTGCCAGCAGCTGGGGGGCCCCCAGCTCCTACAATGAGCAGTTCTTC. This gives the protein CASSWGAPSSYNEQFF.

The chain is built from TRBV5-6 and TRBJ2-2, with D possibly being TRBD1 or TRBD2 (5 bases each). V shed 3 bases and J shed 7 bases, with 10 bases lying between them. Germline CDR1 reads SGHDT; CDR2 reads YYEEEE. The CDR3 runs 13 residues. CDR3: CASSWGPSGELFF. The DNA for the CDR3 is TGTGCCAGCAGCTGGGGACCGAGCGGGGAGCTGTTTTTT.

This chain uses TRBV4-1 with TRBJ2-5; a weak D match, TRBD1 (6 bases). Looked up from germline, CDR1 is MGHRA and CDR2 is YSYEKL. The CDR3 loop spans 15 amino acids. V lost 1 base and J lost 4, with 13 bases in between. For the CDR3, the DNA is TGCGCCAGCAGCCAAGTGGCCAGGGACACAGAGACCCAGTACTTC. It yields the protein CASSQVARDTETQYF.